A single sample is the source of the 7 T cell receptor beta chains below, sequenced in a study of beta chain features in type 1 diabetes (dated by TCRdb to the late 2010s). Libraries were made using the immunoSEQ multiplex PCR assay. The entire isolated RNA was reverse transcribed using the High Capacity cDNA Reverse Transcription Kit, and thus expressed TCRB transcripts were sequenced. What TCRdb holds here is the immuneACCESS table cut down to in-frame rearrangements. Part of the clones is not present; checked against another copy, under half of the missing clones reflect an unresolved V gene, and the others are unexplained. Within this sample are under 300,000 clones, with approximately 11% of them counted one time only. The top ten constitute about 0.018% of the sample. Their cognate antigens are unknown. What the authors observed across the whole study: In all four CD4+ subsets, TCRB CDR3 length was moderately but significantly shorter in type 1 diabetes patients.

Sequenced input: naive CD4+ T cells from blood. This sample's cell subset or site label indicates: true naive CD4+ T cells. The receptor source for this set is a young man with type 1 diabetes.

This rearrangement joins TRBV7-8 to TRBJ2-5; D call uncertain. The length of the CDR3 is 13 residues. Germline V gene sequence: CDR1 SGHVS, CDR2 FQNEAQ. The V end was cut by 4 bases, the J end by 2 bases, with 8 bases between. The CDR3 DNA reads TGTGCCAGCAGCTCCCTACTACAAGAGACCCAGTACTTC. Protein sequence: CASSSLLQETQYF.

The chain uses TRBV2 and TRBJ1-5; no clear D. This CDR3 is built from 14 residues. CDR1 SNHLY and CDR2 FYNNEI come from the germline V gene. V was shortened by 6 bases and J by 0 bases, with 9 bases between the two germline ends. CDR3: CASRADYSNQPQHF. The CDR3 bases are TGTGCCAGCAGGGCAGACTATAGCAATCAGCCCCAGCATTTT.

V gene TRBV28 combines with J gene TRBJ2-7; 11 bases are a match to TRBD1. CDR1 and CDR2 from the germline V gene are MDHEN and SYDVKM. The CDR3 spans 15 residues. The V and J ends lost 1 base and 5 bases, in that order; junction bases with no gene match: 4. This chain's CDR3 is CASSLSDRGRHEQYF. The CDR3 DNA is TGTGCCAGCAGTTTATCGGACAGGGGGCGTCACGAGCAGTACTTC.

The rearrangement uses TRBV19 and TRBJ1-2, with D unclear. The V gene lost 8 bases and the J gene lost 6 bases, with 10 bases spanning the gap. This CDR3 contains 11 residues. Germline loops: CDR1 LNHDA, CDR2 SQIVND (reference sequence). The CDR3 DNA sequence: TGTGCCAGTGGGAGGCTCGATGGCTACACCTTC. Translating gives CASGRLDGYTF.

There are a few counts of this clone. The chain has TRBV5-4 and TRBJ2-5; TRBD2 aligns across 7 bases. Looked up from germline, CDR1 is SGHNT and CDR2 is YYREEE (reference sequence). V lost 2 bases, J lost 7 bases, and 5 bases stayed unmatched. CDR3 length: 13 residues. Here the CDR3 DNA reads TGTGCCAGCAGCTTCGGGGACTACACGACCCAGTACTTC. This gives the protein CASSFGDYTTQYF.

This sequence joins TRBV19 and TRBJ2-5, with TRBD1 as a possible D gene (6 bases). Germline V gives CDR1 LNHDA, CDR2 SQIVND (reference sequence). V dropped 10 bases and J dropped 1 base, with 19 bases sitting between them. The CDR3 extends over 15 amino acids. The CDR3 bases are TGTGCCACCTCTAGGACAGCCAACCGCCAAGAGACCCAGTACTTC. It codes for CATSRTANRQETQYF.

This clone was seen a handful of times. V and J are TRBV4-3 and TRBJ1-3, with D perhaps TRBD1 (5 bases). The CDR3 totals 15 residues. Trimming left V 1 base short and J 0 bases short, with 7 bases between. Germline lookup yields CDR1 LGHNA and CDR2 YSLEER. CDR3: CASSQGQFSGNTIYF. The CDR3 DNA is TGCGCCAGCAGCCAAGGACAGTTCTCTGGAAACACCATATATTTT.